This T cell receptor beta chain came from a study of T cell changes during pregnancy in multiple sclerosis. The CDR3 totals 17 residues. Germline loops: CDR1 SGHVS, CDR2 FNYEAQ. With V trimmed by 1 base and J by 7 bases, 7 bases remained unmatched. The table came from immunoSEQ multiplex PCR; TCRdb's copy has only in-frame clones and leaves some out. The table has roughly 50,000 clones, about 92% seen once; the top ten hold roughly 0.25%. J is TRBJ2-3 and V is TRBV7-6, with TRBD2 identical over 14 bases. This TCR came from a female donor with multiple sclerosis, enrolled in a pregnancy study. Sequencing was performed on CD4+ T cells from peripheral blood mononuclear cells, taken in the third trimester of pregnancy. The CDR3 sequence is CASSLVAGLAGGNTQYF. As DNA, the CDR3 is TGTGCCAGCAGCTTAGTAGCCGGACTAGCGGGGGGTAATACGCAGTATTTT. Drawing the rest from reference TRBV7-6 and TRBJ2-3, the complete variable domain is GAGVSQSPRYKVTKRGQDVALRCDPISGHVSLYWYRQALGQGPEFLTYFNYEAQQDKSGLPNDRFSAERPEGSISTLTIQRTEQRDSAMYRCASSLVAGLAGGNTQYFGPGTRLTVL.